The sequence of this TCR beta chain was determined in a study of T-cell reconstitution after alpha-beta-depleted transplantation in children. Looked up from germline, CDR1 is GTSNPN and CDR2 is SVGIG (reference sequence). Between the trimmed V and J ends, which lost 4 bases and 2 bases, there was a span of 11 bases. The CDR3 consists of 13 residues. Library preparation (for TCRbeta) was performed with unique molecular identifiers. TCRdb passed the PCR reads through MiXCR, listing each CDR3 protein once. The data hold around 500,000 distinct CDR3 sequences, with around 13% observed a single time. There are a few counts of this clonotype.

The clonotype comes from a human donor who donated a stem cell graft to a child with combined immunodeficiency. The sample was PBMCs from the stem cell graft donor, taken from the stem cell graft. The chain recombines TRBV30 with TRBJ2-5, with D possibly being TRBD1 or TRBD2 (5 bases each). For the CDR3, the DNA is TGTGCCTGGACAGGGACCCTACAAGAGACCCAGTACTTC. Its protein is CAWTGTLQETQYF.